This T cell receptor beta chain was sequenced for a study of early T cells in non-severe SARS-CoV-2 infection. In TCRdb, the 5' RACE reads were re-called with MiXCR into one record per CDR3 protein. The data contain about 22,000 distinct CDR3 sequences, 4.5% to 5% of them singletons. This clonotype was observed at least ten times. The sample was whole blood. This sequence was found in an adult who was a healthcare worker with PCR-confirmed SARS-CoV-2 infection or an uninfected control (not recorded which).

The CDR3: CASSPQGNLGAGYTF. CDR3 coding DNA: TGTGCCAGCAGCCCACAGGGGAATTTGGGTGCCGGCTACACCTTC. The gene calls are TRBV7-3 and TRBJ1-2; 7 bases map to TRBD1. The V gene's germline CDR1 is SGHTA and CDR2 FQGTGA. The junction had 14 bases not matched to a gene; V was cut back by 5 bases and J by 8 bases. The CDR3 is made up of 15 amino acids.